In this sample, the clone carrying this T cell receptor beta chain turned up many times. Its target is unknown. Time point denoted: sample taken at primary tumor resection. Whole RNA came from tumor, nontumor lung or frozen PBMC and was sequenced without being sorted. The record originates from a study of spatial heterogeneity in lung cancer. Individual TCR cDNA molecules each bore their own unique molecular identifier. TCRdb called the 5' RACE reads again in MiXCR, with one record for every CDR3 protein. The table shows approximately 10,000 distinct CDR3 sequences, with about 18% occurring only once. General study results and limits: At resection, ubiquitous expanded tumor TCRs appeared in blood more than at follow-up.

The CDR3 sequence is 16 residues long. Germline V lookup: CDR1 KGHSH, CDR2 LQKENI. The J segment lost 6 bases and the V segment lost 3 bases, leaving 11 bases of the junction unmatched. The chain is built from TRBV18 and TRBJ2-1, with 7 bases aligning to TRBD1. This material consisted of PBMCs, taken at surgery. The sequence was obtained from a male donor with early-stage non-small cell lung cancer. The CDR3 here is CASSPPDRALTNEQFF. The CDR3 DNA is TGTGCCAGCTCACCTCCCGACAGGGCCCTGACCAATGAGCAGTTCTTC.